This is a list of T cell receptor beta chains from one sample in a study of blood T cells in healthy people across ages. MiXCR, applied by TCRdb to the 5' RACE reads, yields one record per CDR3 protein. In the table there are about 730,000 distinct CDR3 sequences, 35% to 45% of which are singletons. The sequenced material came from blood. These receptors originate from a woman aged 55-69 years in good health. CDR3s include the opening cysteine and the closing phenylalanine or tryptophan. D genes are given only for firm matches. Clone size appears in some rows only: once, few, many, or a class for an expanded clone.

v_gene	len	d_gene	j_gene	abundance	CDR3nt	CDR3aa
TRBV9	16	TRBD2	TRBJ2-3	-	TGTGCCAGCAGCGTAGGTGGTGGCGGGAGCGGGGATACGCAGTATTTT	CASSVGGGGSGDTQYF
TRBV7-2	14	-	TRBJ2-7	many	TGTGCCAGCAGTCTAGGGGCTCATTCCTACGAGCAGTACTTC	CASSLGAHSYEQYF
TRBV20-1	15	TRBD2	TRBJ2-5	-	TGCAGTGCTAGACCTAGCGGGAGGATACAAGAGACCCAGTACTTC	CSARPSGRIQETQYF
TRBV6-5	15	TRBD2	TRBJ2-3	-	TGTGCCAGCAGTGGGATAGCGGGAAGCACAGATACGCAGTATTTT	CASSGIAGSTDTQYF
TRBV20-1	18	TRBD2	TRBJ2-1	-	TGCAGTGCTAGAGGGACTAGCGGGGGGGTATCCGGTTACAATGAGCAGTTCTTC	CSARGTSGGVSGYNEQFF
TRBV12-3/TRBV12-4	14	-	TRBJ1-5	-	TGTGCCAGCAGTTTTCGGATCCTGGATCAGCCCCAGCATTTT	CASSFRILDQPQHF
TRBV5-1	14	-	TRBJ1-2	once	TGCGCCAGCAGCGGGGACGGGGCTAACTATGGCTACACCTTC	CASSGDGANYGYTF
TRBV7-2	15	-	TRBJ2-1	-	TGTGCCAGCAGCTTAGGCCTAGTGGCCGTCAATGAGCAGTTCTTC	CASSLGLVAVNEQFF
TRBV20-1	17	TRBD2	TRBJ2-3	once	TGCAGTGCTAGAGACCCCGAACGGGGAAGCGGGGGGGCCCCGCAGTATTTT	CSARDPERGSGGAPQYF
TRBV11-1	16	-	TRBJ1-4	-	TGTGCCAGCAGCGGATCCCCGGGGACTGATAATGAAAAACTGTTTTTT	CASSGSPGTDNEKLFF
TRBV29-1	17	TRBD1	TRBJ2-6	-	TGCAGCGTTGTACCGGGACAGACCTTCTCTGGGGCCAACGTCCTGACTTTC	CSVVPGQTFSGANVLTF
TRBV7-6	15	-	TRBJ1-5	few	TGTGCCAGCAGCTTATCATCGGGGGGCGAACAGCCCCAGCATTTT	CASSLSSGGEQPQHF
TRBV24-1	14	-	TRBJ2-3	few	TGTGCCACCAGTGATGGGACGGACAGTGATACGCAGTATTTT	CATSDGTDSDTQYF
TRBV18	13	-	TRBJ1-1	few	TGTGCCAGCTCACGCCGAGGGGTGACTGAAGCTTTCTTT	CASSRRGVTEAFF
TRBV20-1	15	TRBD2	TRBJ2-3	-	TGCAGTGCTAGAGATCACGCGGGAGATCCAGATACGCAGTATTTT	CSARDHAGDPDTQYF
TRBV7-6	15	TRBD1	TRBJ1-4	-	TGTGCCAGCAGCCGCGAGGACAGGGGGAGTGAAAAACTGTTTTTT	CASSREDRGSEKLFF
TRBV5-4	13	-	TRBJ2-5	-	TGTGCCAGCAGCGTCTTAGCAGCAGAGACCCAGTACTTC	CASSVLAAETQYF
TRBV6-5	18	TRBD2	TRBJ2-3	few	TGTGCCAGCAGTTACTCGACAGGACTAGCGGGGAGCACAGATACGCAGTATTTT	CASSYSTGLAGSTDTQYF
TRBV20-1	12	-	TRBJ1-5	few	TGCAGTGTGGGAAGGAGCAATCAGCCCCAGCATTTT	CSVGRSNQPQHF
TRBV7-2	16	-	TRBJ2-1	-	TGTGCCAGCAGCCTAGGCCCTGCGCGGTATAGAGAGACCCAGTTCTTC	CASSLGPARYRETQFF
TRBV20-1	12	-	TRBJ1-1	-	TGCAGTGCTAGAAGGGATTTCACTGAAGCTTTCTTT	CSARRDFTEAFF
TRBV2	13	-	TRBJ1-2	-	TGTGCCAGCAGTGACAGAACTAACTATGGCTACACCTTC	CASSDRTNYGYTF
TRBV29-1	15	TRBD2	TRBJ2-3	-	TGCAGCGTTGATGCTGCGGGGGGGGACACAGATACGCAGTATTTT	CSVDAAGGDTDTQYF
TRBV5-1	21	TRBD2	TRBJ2-7	-	TGCGCCAGCAGCCATAGAATCGGGACTAGCGGAGGTAGGAGGGGTTCCTACGAGCAGTACTTC	CASSHRIGTSGGRRGSYEQYF
TRBV12-3/TRBV12-4	14	TRBD1	TRBJ1-5	-	TGTGCCAGCAGTATTACAGGGGGTAATCAGCCCCAGCATTTT	CASSITGGNQPQHF
TRBV12-3/TRBV12-4	17	TRBD2	TRBJ2-3	-	TGTGCCACCGCCCTATTGGCCAGCGGGAGCGGAACAGATACGCAGTATTTT	CATALLASGSGTDTQYF
TRBV4-3	15	-	TRBJ1-1	-	TGCGCCAGCAGCCAAGTCCCAGGGCGGAACACTGAAGCTTTCTTT	CASSQVPGRNTEAFF
TRBV6-5	12	-	TRBJ2-3	-	TGTGCCAGCCAAGACCGGGCAGATGCGCAGTATTTT	CASQDRADAQYF
TRBV3-1	17	-	TRBJ2-1	few	TGTGCCAGCAGCCACCATCAGACAGACTCCCTCGGCGATGAGCAGTTCTTC	CASSHHQTDSLGDEQFF
TRBV6-2/TRBV6-3	14	-	TRBJ2-7	-	TGTGCCAGCAGGAGGGATACACCTTACGGTTTGCAGTACTTC	CASRRDTPYGLQYF
TRBV20-1	16	TRBD2	TRBJ2-3	-	TGCAGTGCTAAAGGAGGGCTAGCGGGGGTCACAGATACGCAGTATTTT	CSAKGGLAGVTDTQYF
TRBV15	13	-	TRBJ1-2	-	TGTGCCACCAGCAGAGATGTAGGATCCGGCTACACCTTC	CATSRDVGSGYTF
TRBV5-1	17	TRBD2	TRBJ2-1	-	TGCGCCAGCAGCTGGCACCTAGGGACTAGCGGGGGAAATGAGCAGTTCTTC	CASSWHLGTSGGNEQFF
TRBV25-1	15	-	TRBJ2-7	-	TGTGCCAGCAGTGAATTGTCACAGCCTCCGTACGAGCAGTACTTC	CASSELSQPPYEQYF
TRBV7-9	13	TRBD1	TRBJ1-2	-	TGTGCCAGCAGCTTCGAGGGGGCGCCGATCTGCACCTTC	CASSFEGAPICTF
TRBV12-3/TRBV12-4	17	-	TRBJ2-7	few	TGTGCCAGCAGTCCAAACTGGTGGGGCGGCCAATTATACGAGCAGTACTTC	CASSPNWWGGQLYEQYF
TRBV7-6	14	-	TRBJ2-7	many	TGTGCCAGCAGCCCCGGGACGACGTTTTACGAGCAGTACTTC	CASSPGTTFYEQYF
TRBV18	15	TRBD2	TRBJ2-5	-	TGTGCCAGCTCACACCCGACTAGCGGTAGAGAGACCCAGTACTTC	CASSHPTSGRETQYF
TRBV15	15	-	TRBJ1-2	-	TGTGCCACCAGCAGAGATAGGGCTGCAGGCTATGGCTACACCTTC	CATSRDRAAGYGYTF
TRBV2	14	TRBD2	TRBJ2-7	-	TGTGCCAGCTTTCGGGAGGCGGCCGGCGGCGAGCAGTACTTC	CASFREAAGGEQYF
TRBV6-5	13	TRBD1	TRBJ1-2	-	TGTGCCAGCAACCCAATACAGGGGGCTGGCTACACCTTC	CASNPIQGAGYTF
TRBV6-5	14	-	TRBJ2-7	-	TGTGCCAGCAGCGAGGGACGCATCTCCTACGAGCAGTACTTC	CASSEGRISYEQYF
TRBV12-3/TRBV12-4	14	-	TRBJ2-5	-	TGTGCCAGCAGTTTTAGAAATTCAGGGGAGACCCAGTACTTC	CASSFRNSGETQYF
TRBV28	13	-	TRBJ2-1	few	TGTGCCAGCAGTTCGGACACCCACAATGAGCAGTTCTTC	CASSSDTHNEQFF